This T cell receptor beta chain was found in a study of radiotherapy plus CTLA-4 blockade in lung cancer. Of note for this clone: The target antigen is unknown. The junction departs from the called germline gene at one end, perhaps through a read error.

TCRdb's copy holds only in-frame clones and misses some; the assay was immunoSEQ multiplex PCR. The repertoire holds roughly 120,000 clones, with roughly 80% as singletons. General study points: In blood, tumor-derived TCR clones expanded after radiotherapy plus ipilimumab.

The receptor was isolated from a human donor with non-small cell lung cancer that progressed on radiotherapy plus ipilimumab. Some clones in this sample may be carry-over from other donors' samples. The sequences come from peripheral blood, collected from a patient treated with radiotherapy plus ipilimumab.

The CDR3 loop reads CASSTPGQGTQRRFF. The CDR3 DNA follows: TGTGCCAGCAGTACTCCGGGACAGGGGACTCAAAGGAGGTTTTTT. The chain joins TRBV6-5 to TRBJ2-3; 10 nucleotides match TRBD1. Germline loops: CDR1 MNHEY, CDR2 SVGAGI. The CDR3 is 15 residues long.